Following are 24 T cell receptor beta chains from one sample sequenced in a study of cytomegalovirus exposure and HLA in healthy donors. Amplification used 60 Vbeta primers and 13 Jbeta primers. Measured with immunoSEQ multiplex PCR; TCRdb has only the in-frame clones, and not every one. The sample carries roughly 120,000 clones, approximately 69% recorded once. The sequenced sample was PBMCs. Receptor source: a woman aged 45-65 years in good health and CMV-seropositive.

Here the CDR3 DNA reads TGTGCCAGCAGCCCTCGACAGGGGATAGGGCAGCCCCAGCATTTT. This sequence encodes CASSPRQGIGQPQHF. The chain couples TRBV7-2 to TRBJ1-5; the match to TRBD1 covers 8 bases. Germline CDR1 and CDR2: SGHTA and FQGNSA. The CDR3 contains 15 residues. The trim removed 5 bases at V and 7 bases at J, leaving 10 bases unmatched.

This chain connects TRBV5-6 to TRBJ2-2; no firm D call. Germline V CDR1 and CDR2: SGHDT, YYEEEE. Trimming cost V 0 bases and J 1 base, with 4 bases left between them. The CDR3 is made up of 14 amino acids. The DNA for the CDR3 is TGTGCCAGCAGCTTGGCCCAGAACACCGGGGAGCTGTTTTTT. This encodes CASSLAQNTGELFF.

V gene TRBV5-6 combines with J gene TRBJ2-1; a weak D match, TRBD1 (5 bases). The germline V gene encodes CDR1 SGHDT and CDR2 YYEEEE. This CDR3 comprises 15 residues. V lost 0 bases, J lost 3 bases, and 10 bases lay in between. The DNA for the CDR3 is TGTGCCAGCAGCTTGGGGCAGGGAATCTACAATGAGCAGTTCTTC. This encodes CASSLGQGIYNEQFF.

DNA of the CDR3: TGTGCCAGCAGTGGACAGGGGGTATCAGGCTACACCTTC. Translation: CASSGQGVSGYTF. The genes are TRBV2 and TRBJ1-2, with 9 nucleotides matching TRBD1. Germline CDR1 and CDR2: SNHLY and FYNNEI. The CDR3 consists of 13 residues. The trim removed 4 bases at V and 8 bases at J, leaving 5 bases unmatched. The variable domain in full, with the rest retrieved from reference TRBV2 and TRBJ1-2, is EPEVTQTPSHQVTQMGQEVILRCVPISNHLYFYWYRQILGQKVEFLVSFYNNEISEKSEIFDDQFSVERPDGSNFTLKIRSTKLEDSAMYFCASSGQGVSGYTFGSGTRLTVV.

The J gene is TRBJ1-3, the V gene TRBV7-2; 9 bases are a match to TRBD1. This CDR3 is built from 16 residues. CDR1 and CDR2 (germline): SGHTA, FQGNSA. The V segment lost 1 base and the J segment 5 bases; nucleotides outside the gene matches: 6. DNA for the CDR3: TGTGCCAGCAGCTTAGTAGGGGGACAGGGTAGAAACACCATATATTTT. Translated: CASSLVGGQGRNTIYF.

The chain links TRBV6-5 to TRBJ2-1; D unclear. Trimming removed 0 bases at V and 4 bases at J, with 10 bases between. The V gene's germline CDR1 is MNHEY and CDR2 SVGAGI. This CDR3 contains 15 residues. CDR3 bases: TGTGCCAGCAGTTACTCGATTACCGGGTACAATGAGCAGTTCTTC. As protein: CASSYSITGYNEQFF.

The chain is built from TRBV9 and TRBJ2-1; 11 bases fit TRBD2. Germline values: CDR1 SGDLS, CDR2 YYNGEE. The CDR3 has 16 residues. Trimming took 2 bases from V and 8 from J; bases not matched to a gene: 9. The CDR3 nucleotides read TGTGCCAGCAGCGTCTCTGGTAGCGGGAGGGCCGATGAGCAGTTCTTC. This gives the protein CASSVSGSGRADEQFF.

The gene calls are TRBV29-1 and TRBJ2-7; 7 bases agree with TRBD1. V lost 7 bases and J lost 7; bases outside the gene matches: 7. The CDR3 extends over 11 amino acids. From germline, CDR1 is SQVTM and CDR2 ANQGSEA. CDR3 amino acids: CSATGVGEQYF. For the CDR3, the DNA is TGCAGCGCCACAGGGGTGGGAGAGCAGTACTTC.

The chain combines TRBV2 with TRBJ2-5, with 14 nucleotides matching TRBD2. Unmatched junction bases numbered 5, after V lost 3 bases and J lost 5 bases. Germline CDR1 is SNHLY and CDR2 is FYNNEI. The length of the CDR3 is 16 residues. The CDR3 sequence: CASSESRLAGGETQYF. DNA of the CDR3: TGTGCCAGCAGTGAGTCGAGACTAGCGGGGGGGGAGACCCAGTACTTC.

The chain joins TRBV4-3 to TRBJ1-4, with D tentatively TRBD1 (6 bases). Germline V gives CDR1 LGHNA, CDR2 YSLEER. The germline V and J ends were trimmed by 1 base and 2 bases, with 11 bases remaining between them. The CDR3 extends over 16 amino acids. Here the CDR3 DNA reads TGCGCCAGCAGCCAAGGTACAGGGCTCACTAATGAAAAACTGTTTTTT. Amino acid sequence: CASSQGTGLTNEKLFF.

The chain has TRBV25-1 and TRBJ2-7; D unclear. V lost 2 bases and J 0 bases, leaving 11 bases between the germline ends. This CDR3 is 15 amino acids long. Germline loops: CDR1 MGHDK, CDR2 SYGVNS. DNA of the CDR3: TGTGCCAGCAGTGAAAAGGTGCGGTTCTCCTACGAGCAGTACTTC. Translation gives CASSEKVRFSYEQYF.

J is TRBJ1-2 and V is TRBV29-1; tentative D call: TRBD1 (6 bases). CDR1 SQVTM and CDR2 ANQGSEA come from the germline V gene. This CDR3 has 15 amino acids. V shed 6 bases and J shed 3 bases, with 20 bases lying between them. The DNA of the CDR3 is TGCAGCGTCATAATTTTGCAGGGGAAGGACTATGGCTACACCTTC. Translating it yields CSVIILQGKDYGYTF.

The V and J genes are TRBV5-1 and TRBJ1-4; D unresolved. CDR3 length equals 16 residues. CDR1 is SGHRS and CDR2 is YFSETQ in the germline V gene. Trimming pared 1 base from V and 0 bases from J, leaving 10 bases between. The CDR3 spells CASSLQAVTTNEKLFF. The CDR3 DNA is TGCGCCAGCAGCTTGCAAGCTGTCACAACTAATGAAAAACTGTTTTTT.

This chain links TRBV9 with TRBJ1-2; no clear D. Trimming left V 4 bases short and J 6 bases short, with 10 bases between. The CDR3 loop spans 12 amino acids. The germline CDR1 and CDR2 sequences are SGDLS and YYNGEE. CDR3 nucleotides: TGTGCCAGCAGCAACGACGAGGATGGCTACACCTTC. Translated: CASSNDEDGYTF.

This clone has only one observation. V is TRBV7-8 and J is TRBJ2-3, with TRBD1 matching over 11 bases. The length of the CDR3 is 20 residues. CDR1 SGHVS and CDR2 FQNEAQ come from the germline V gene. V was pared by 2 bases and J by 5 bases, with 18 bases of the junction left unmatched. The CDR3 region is CASSLRTGGAGAPRLDTQYF. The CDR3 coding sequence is TGTGCCAGCAGCTTAAGGACAGGGGGCGCGGGGGCCCCCAGGTTAGATACGCAGTATTTT.

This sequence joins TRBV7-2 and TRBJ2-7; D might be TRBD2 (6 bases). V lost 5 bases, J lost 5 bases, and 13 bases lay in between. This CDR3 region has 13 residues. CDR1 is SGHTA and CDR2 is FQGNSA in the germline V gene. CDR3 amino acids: CASSRRPGDEQYF. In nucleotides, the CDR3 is TGTGCCAGCAGCCGAAGGCCGGGGGACGAGCAGTACTTC.

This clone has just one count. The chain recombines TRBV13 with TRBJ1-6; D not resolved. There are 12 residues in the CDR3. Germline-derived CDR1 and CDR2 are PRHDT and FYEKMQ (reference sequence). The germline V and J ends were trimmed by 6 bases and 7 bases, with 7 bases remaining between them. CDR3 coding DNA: TGTGCCAGCAGAACTCCAAATTCACCCCTCCACTTT. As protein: CASRTPNSPLHF.

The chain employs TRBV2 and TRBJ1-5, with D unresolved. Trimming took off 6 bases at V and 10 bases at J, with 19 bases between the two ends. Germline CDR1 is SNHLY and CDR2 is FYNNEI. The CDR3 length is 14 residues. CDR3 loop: CASRIRSGSDPQHF. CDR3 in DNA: TGTGCCAGCAGGATAAGGTCGGGATCGGATCCCCAGCATTTT.

The DNA of the CDR3 is TGTGCCTGGAGTCCCACGACAGGGGCAACTAATGAAAAACTGTTTTTT. Its translation is CAWSPTTGATNEKLFF. The chain joins TRBV30 to TRBJ1-4; 8 bases map to TRBD1. After removal of 2 bases from V and 0 bases from J, the junction contained 5 bases not matched to a gene. CDR1 GTSNPN and CDR2 SVGIG come from the germline V gene (reference sequence). The CDR3 runs 16 residues.

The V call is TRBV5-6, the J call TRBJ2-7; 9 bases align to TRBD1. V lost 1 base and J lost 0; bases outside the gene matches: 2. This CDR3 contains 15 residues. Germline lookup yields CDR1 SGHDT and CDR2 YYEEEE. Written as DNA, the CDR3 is TGTGCCAGCAGCTTGCGGGACAGGGACTCCTACGAGCAGTACTTC. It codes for CASSLRDRDSYEQYF.

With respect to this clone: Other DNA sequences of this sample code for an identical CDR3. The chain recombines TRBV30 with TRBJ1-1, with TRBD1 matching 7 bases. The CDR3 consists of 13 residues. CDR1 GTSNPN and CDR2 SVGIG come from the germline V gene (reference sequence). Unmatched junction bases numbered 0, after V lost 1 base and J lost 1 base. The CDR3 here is CAWSGQGNTEAFF. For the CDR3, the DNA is TGTGCCTGGAGTGGACAGGGGAACACTGAAGCTTTCTTT.

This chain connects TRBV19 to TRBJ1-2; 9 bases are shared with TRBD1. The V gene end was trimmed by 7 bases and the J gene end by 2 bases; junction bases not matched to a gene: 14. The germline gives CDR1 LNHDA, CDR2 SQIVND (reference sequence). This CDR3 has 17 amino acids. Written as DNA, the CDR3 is TGTGCCAGTACGCCGATCTCAAACAGGGGGCGCAACTATGGCTACACCTTC. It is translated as CASTPISNRGRNYGYTF.

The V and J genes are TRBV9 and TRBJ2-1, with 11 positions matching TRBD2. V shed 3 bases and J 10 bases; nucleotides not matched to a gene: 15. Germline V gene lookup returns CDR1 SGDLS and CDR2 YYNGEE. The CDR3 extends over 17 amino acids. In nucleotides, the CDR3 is TGTGCCAGCAGCGCCCCATCGTGGGCTAGCGGGAGGTTGGAGCAGTTCTTC. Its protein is CASSAPSWASGRLEQFF.

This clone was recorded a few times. CDR3 coding DNA: TGTGCCATCAGTGGAGCTCCGCGGGGGGAGAATTCACCCCTCCACTTT. Amino acids: CAISGAPRGENSPLHF. The chain is built from TRBV10-3 and TRBJ1-6; tentatively, D is TRBD1 (5 bases). V lost 4 bases to trimming and J lost 7 bases, with 17 bases between them. The CDR3 is 16 amino acids. From germline, CDR1 is ENHRY and CDR2 SYGVKD.